This entry concerns a single T cell receptor (beta chain). This sample is drawn from a study of blood T cell repertoires in COVID-19. The overall study: COVID-19 samples collected from the United States, Italy and Spain covered acute and convalescent phases. PBMCs, B-cell-depleted T cells, or T cells provided the cDNA or gDNA that made up the material.

Under the authors' procedure: Amplified reference gene primers provided the basis for estimating nucleated cell counts. Libraries were prepared by immunoSEQ multiplex PCR; TCRdb keeps only in-frame clonotypes and omits some of them. V, J and clone size are those of that table, while D and trimming were read from the DNA. The sample consists of 65,000 to 80,000 clones, 80% to 90% of them appearing once. CDR3 length equals 16 residues. V dropped 0 bases and J dropped 5 bases, with 14 bases sitting between them. CDR1 is SGHDT, CDR2 YYEEEE, per germline. The source material was peripheral blood. The TCR originated in a man aged 45 to 65 with active COVID-19. This chain joins TRBV5-6 and TRBJ2-2; possibly TRBD1 for D (6 bases). The CDR3 spells CASSLAGAVKTGELFF. The DNA for the CDR3 is TGTGCCAGCAGCTTGGCAGGGGCAGTTAAGACCGGGGAGCTGTTTTTT. The variable domain in full, completed from reference TRBV5-6 and TRBJ2-2, reads DAGVTQSPTHLIKTRGQQVTLRCSPKSGHDTVSWYQQALGQGPQFIFQYYEEEERQRGNFPDRFSGHQFPNYSSELNVNALLLGDSALYLCASSLAGAVKTGELFFGEGSRLTVL.